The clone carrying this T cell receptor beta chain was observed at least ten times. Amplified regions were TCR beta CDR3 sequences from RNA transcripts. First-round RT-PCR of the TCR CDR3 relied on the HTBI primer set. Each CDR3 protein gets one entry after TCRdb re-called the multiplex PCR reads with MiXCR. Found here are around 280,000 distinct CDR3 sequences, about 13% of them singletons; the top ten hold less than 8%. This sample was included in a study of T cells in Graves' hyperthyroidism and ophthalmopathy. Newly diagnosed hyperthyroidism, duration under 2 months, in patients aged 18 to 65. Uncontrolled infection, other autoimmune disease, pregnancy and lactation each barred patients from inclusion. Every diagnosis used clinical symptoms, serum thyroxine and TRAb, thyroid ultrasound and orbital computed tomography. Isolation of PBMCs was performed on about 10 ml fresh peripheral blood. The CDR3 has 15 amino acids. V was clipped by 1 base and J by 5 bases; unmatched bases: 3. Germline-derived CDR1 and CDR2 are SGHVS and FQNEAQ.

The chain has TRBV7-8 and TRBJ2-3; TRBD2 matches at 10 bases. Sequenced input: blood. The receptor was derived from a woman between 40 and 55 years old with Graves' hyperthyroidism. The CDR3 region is CASSLGAGGRDTQYF. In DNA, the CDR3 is TGTGCCAGCAGCTTAGGAGCGGGGGGGAGAGATACGCAGTATTTT.